Here is one T cell receptor (beta chain) with its context. Its antigen is not known. With 60 Vbeta and 13 Jbeta primers, the PCR was carried out. Libraries were prepared by immunoSEQ multiplex PCR; TCRdb keeps only in-frame clonotypes and omits some of them. This sample's clone table lists around 200,000 clones. These data are taken from a study of cytomegalovirus exposure and HLA in healthy donors. V trimming: 7 bases; J trimming: 6 bases; junction bases outside the gene matches: 14. The CDR3 totals 14 residues. Germline CDR1 SQVTM, CDR2 ANQGSEA. Findings and limits, study-wide: In a later analysis, HLA-associated beta chains showed higher expansion and lower generation probabilities than comparable chains. A classifier reportedly called cytomegalovirus status with high sensitivity and specificity.

The sample was PBMCs. J is TRBJ1-2 and V is TRBV29-1, with 7 bases lining up with TRBD1. The receptor was derived from a woman aged 18-35 years in good health and CMV-seropositive. The CDR3 region is CSAVWDSLGDGYTF. Written as DNA, the CDR3 is TGCAGCGCAGTATGGGACAGCCTCGGGGATGGCTACACCTTC.